These 15 T cell receptor beta chains were all obtained from the same sample, sequenced in a study of CD8 T cells in Susac syndrome. The RNA, roughly 0.45 to 1 ug, was put through reverse transcription using random hexamers. TCRdb re-analysed the immunoSEQ multiplex PCR reads in MiXCR, keeping a single row per CDR3 protein. This table holds approximately 150,000 distinct CDR3 sequences, 80% found once. The sample taken for sequencing was CD8+ T cells from PBMCs. The origin of the receptors is a human donor with multiple sclerosis.

The J gene is TRBJ2-1, the V gene TRBV7-6, with D possibly TRBD2 on 6 matching bases. The germline gives CDR1 SGHVS, CDR2 FNYEAQ. The CDR3 is 12 residues long. Deletions cut 5 bases from V and 9 bases from J, with 11 bases between. The chain's CDR3 is CASSPAGSEQFF. The CDR3 DNA is TGTGCCAGCAGCCCAGCGGGTTCTGAGCAGTTCTTC.

This sequence joins TRBV28 and TRBJ2-5; possible D gene TRBD1, 6 bases. The CDR3 has 14 residues. Trimming shortened V by 5 bases and J by 5 bases, and 15 bases separated the two germline ends. Germline CDR1 is MDHEN and CDR2 is SYDVKM. The CDR3 is CASSNFTGWETQYF. Written as DNA, the CDR3 is TGTGCCAGCAGTAACTTCACAGGGTGGGAGACCCAGTACTTC.

This sequence joins TRBV5-5 and TRBJ1-4, with a possible D match to TRBD1 (6 bases). With 4 bases removed from V and 7 bases from J, the gap between germline ends came to 17 bases. The germline V gene encodes CDR1 SGHKS and CDR2 YYEKEE (reference sequence). The CDR3 runs 15 residues. This CDR3 reads CASSPTGKEGEKLFF. In nucleotides, the CDR3 is TGTGCCAGCAGCCCAACAGGGAAGGAGGGTGAAAAACTGTTTTTT.

This chain connects TRBV20-1 to TRBJ1-1, with 8 bases identical to TRBD1. Unmatched junction bases numbered 7, after V lost 3 bases and J lost 1 base. The CDR3 has 15 residues. CDR1 and CDR2 from the germline V gene are DFQATT and SNEGSKA (reference sequence). In nucleotides, the CDR3 is TGCAGTGCTAGCCATACCGGGACAGGGAACACTGAAGCTTTCTTT. It translates to CSASHTGTGNTEAFF.

The V call is TRBV5-6, the J call TRBJ1-1; no clear D. Germline assignment: CDR1 SGHDT and CDR2 YYEEEE. Trimming stripped 0 bases from V and 7 bases from J, with 7 bases between. There are 12 residues in the CDR3. CDR3 sequence (DNA): TGTGCCAGCAGCTTGGGATCCAGTGAAGCTTTCTTT. Translated, it gives CASSLGSSEAFF. The whole variable domain, filled in from reference TRBV5-6 and TRBJ1-1, reads DAGVTQSPTHLIKTRGQQVTLRCSPKSGHDTVSWYQQALGQGPQFIFQYYEEEERQRGNFPDRFSGHQFPNYSSELNVNALLLGDSALYLCASSLGSSEAFFGQGTRLTVV.

The genes are TRBV27 and TRBJ2-7; D is tentatively TRBD1 or TRBD2 (6 bases each). The CDR3 is 13 residues long. The V end was cut by 6 bases, the J end by 6 bases, with 15 bases between. The germline V gene encodes CDR1 MNHEY and CDR2 SMNVEV (reference sequence). CDR3 protein: CASRAAGEVEQYF. The CDR3 bases are TGTGCCAGCAGGGCGGCAGGGGAGGTCGAGCAGTACTTC.

The sample holds a few counts of this clonotype. The rearrangement links TRBV2 to TRBJ2-7; D is tentatively TRBD1 or TRBD2 (5 bases each). CDR1 SNHLY and CDR2 FYNNEI come from the germline V gene. Trimming took 11 bases from V and 2 from J, leaving 10 bases between them. This CDR3 has 11 amino acids. The CDR3 sequence is CARGDPYEQYF. The CDR3 DNA sequence: TGTGCCCGAGGGGATCCCTACGAGCAGTACTTC.

The table lists this clonotype with a count of one. This sequence joins TRBV11-3 and TRBJ2-1, with 8 positions matching TRBD2. The J segment lost 2 bases and the V segment lost 2 bases, leaving 5 bases of the junction unmatched. Germline CDR1 and CDR2: SGHNT and YENEEA. The CDR3 spans 16 residues. The CDR3, as DNA: TGTGCCAGCAGCTTATACGAGCGGGAGCCCTACAATGAGCAGTTCTTC. As protein: CASSLYEREPYNEQFF.

This clonotype was seen a few times. The CDR3 is CASSPRDRGSYEQYF. In DNA, the CDR3 is TGTGCCAGCTCACCGCGGGACAGGGGCTCTTACGAGCAGTACTTC. The rearrangement joins TRBV18 to TRBJ2-7; the match to TRBD1 covers 10 bases. Looked up from germline, CDR1 is KGHSH and CDR2 is LQKENI. CDR3 length: 15 residues. V trimming: 3 bases; J trimming: 4 bases; junction bases outside the gene matches: 6.

This clonotype was recorded a few times. The chain has TRBV12-3 or TRBV12-4 and TRBJ2-7; D might be TRBD1 (5 bases). The CDR3 runs 13 residues. Trimming stripped 10 bases from V and 3 bases from J, with 16 bases between. CDR3 DNA sequence: TGTGCCATCACAAAACAGGCGAACTACGAGCAGTACTTC. This codes for CAITKQANYEQYF.

The chain carries TRBV2 and TRBJ1-5, with a tentative D call TRBD1 (5 bases). The germline gives CDR1 SNHLY, CDR2 FYNNEI. This CDR3 comprises 15 residues. Trimming removed 1 base at V and 7 bases at J, with 14 bases between. The CDR3 loop is CASSEGPYRRQPQHF. The CDR3 region has the DNA TGTGCCAGCAGTGAAGGCCCCTACAGGCGACAGCCCCAGCATTTT. The variable domain in full, completed from reference TRBV2 and TRBJ1-5, reads EPEVTQTPSHQVTQMGQEVILRCVPISNHLYFYWYRQILGQKVEFLVSFYNNEISEKSEIFDDQFSVERPDGSNFTLKIRSTKLEDSAMYFCASSEGPYRRQPQHFGDGTRLSIL.

The rearrangement joins TRBV7-3 to TRBJ2-1, with D uncertain. Germline V gene sequence: CDR1 SGHTA, CDR2 FQGTGA. This CDR3 region has 12 residues. Trimming took off 2 bases at V and 9 bases at J, with 8 bases between the two ends. The CDR3 DNA is TGTGCCAGCAGCTTAGAGTTGGGTGAGCAGTTCTTC. As protein: CASSLELGEQFF.

This chain joins TRBV5-6 and TRBJ2-1, with unresolved D. Germline-derived CDR1 and CDR2 are SGHDT and YYEEEE. CDR3 size: 12 residues. V was clipped by 4 bases and J by 6 bases, with 8 bases between them. CDR3 nucleotides: TGTGCCAGCAGCAAGCACGGCAATGAGCAGTTCTTC. Its protein product is CASSKHGNEQFF.

The chain links TRBV29-1 to TRBJ1-2; D might be TRBD1 (5 bases). Germline CDR1 SQVTM, CDR2 ANQGSEA. V was clipped by 5 bases and J by 4 bases, with 8 bases between them. The CDR3 runs to 11 residues. The CDR3 sequence is CSVLGVYGYTF. As DNA, the CDR3 is TGCAGCGTTCTAGGGGTCTATGGCTACACCTTC.

V and J are TRBV7-8 and TRBJ1-6; weak D call: TRBD1 (6 bases). V was trimmed by 0 bases and J by 8 bases, leaving 14 bases between them. Germline CDR1 is SGHVS and CDR2 is FQNEAQ. The CDR3 is made up of 16 amino acids. The CDR3 is CASSLAQGEIYSPLHF. The CDR3, as DNA: TGTGCCAGCAGCTTAGCACAGGGCGAGATATATTCACCCCTCCACTTT.